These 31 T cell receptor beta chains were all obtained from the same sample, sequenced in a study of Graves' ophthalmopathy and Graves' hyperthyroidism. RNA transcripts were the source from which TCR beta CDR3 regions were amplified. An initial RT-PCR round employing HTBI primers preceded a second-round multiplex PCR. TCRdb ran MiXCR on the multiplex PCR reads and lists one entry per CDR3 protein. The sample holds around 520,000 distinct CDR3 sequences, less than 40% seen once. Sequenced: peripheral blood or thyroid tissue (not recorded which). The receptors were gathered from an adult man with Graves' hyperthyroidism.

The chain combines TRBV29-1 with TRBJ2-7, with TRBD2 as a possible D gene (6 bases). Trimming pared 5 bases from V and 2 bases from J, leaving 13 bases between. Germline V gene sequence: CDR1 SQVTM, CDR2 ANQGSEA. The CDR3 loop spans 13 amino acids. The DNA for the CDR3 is TGCAGCGTTCTTGGGGGGAATGCCTACGAGCAGTACTTC. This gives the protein CSVLGGNAYEQYF.

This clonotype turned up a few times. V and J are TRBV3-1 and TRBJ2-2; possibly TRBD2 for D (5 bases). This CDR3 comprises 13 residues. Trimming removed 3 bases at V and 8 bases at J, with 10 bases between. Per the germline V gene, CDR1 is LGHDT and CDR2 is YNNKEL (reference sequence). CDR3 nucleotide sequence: TGTGCCAGCAGCCACCGGGGAAAAGGGGAGCTGTTTTTT. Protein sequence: CASSHRGKGELFF. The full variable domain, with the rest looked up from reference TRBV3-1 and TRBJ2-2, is DTAVSQTPKYLVTQMGNDKSIKCEQNLGHDTMYWYKQDSKKFLKIMFSYNNKELIINETVPNRFSPKSPDKAHLNLHINSLELGDSAVYFCASSHRGKGELFFGEGSRLTVL.

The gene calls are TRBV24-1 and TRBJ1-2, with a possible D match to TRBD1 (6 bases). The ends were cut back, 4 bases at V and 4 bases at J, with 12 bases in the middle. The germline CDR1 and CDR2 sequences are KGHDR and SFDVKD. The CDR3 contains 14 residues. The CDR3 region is CATSDPDSFYGYTF. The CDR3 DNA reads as TGTGCCACCAGTGACCCGGACAGTTTCTATGGCTACACCTTC.

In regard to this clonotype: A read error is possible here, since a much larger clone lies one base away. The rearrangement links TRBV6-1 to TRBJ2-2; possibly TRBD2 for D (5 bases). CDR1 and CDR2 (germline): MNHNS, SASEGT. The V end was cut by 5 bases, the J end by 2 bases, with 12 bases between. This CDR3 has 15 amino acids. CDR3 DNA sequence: TGTGCCAGCAGTCCCCGAGCGGCAAACACCGGGGAGCTGTTTTTT. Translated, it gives CASSPRAANTGELFF.

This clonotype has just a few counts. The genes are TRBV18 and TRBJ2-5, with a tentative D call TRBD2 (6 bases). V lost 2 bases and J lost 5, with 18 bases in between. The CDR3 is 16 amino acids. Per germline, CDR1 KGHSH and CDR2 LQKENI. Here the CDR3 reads CASSPYATGAGETQYF. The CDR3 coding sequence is TGTGCCAGCTCACCATACGCTACGGGAGCAGGGGAGACCCAGTACTTC. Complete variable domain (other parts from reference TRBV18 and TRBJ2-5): NAGVMQNPRHLVRRRGQEARLRCSPMKGHSHVYWYRQLPEEGLKFMVYLQKENIIDESGMPKERFSAEFPKEGPSILRIQQVVRGDSAAYFCASSPYATGAGETQYFGPGTRLLVL.

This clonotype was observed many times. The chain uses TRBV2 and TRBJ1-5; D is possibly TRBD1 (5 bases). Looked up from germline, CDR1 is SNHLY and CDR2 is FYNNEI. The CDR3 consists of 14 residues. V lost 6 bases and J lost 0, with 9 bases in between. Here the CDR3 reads CASSRDYSNQPQHF. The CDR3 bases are TGTGCCAGCAGCAGGGATTATAGCAATCAGCCCCAGCATTTT.

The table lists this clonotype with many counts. The CDR3 DNA follows: TGTGCCAGCAGGGCTAGCGGAGAAGAGACCCAGTACTTC. As protein: CASRASGEETQYF. The V and J genes are TRBV6-6 and TRBJ2-5; TRBD2 matches 7 bases. J gave up 3 bases and V 6 bases, and 4 bases lay outside the gene matches. The CDR3 covers 13 residues. Germline V gives CDR1 MNHNY, CDR2 SVGAGI (reference sequence).

CDR3 sequence (DNA): TGTGCCATCAACGGGGAGCTGTTTTTT. It specifies CAINGELFF. The chain couples TRBV10-3 to TRBJ2-2; D remains ambiguous. Between the trimmed V and J ends, which lost 7 bases and 7 bases, there was a span of 1 base. Germline CDR1 and CDR2: ENHRY and SYGVKD. CDR3 length equals 9 residues.

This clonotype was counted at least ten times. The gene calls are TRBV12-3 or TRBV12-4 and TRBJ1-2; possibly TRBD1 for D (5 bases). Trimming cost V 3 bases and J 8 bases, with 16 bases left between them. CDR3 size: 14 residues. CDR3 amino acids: CASSFVSRGGGYTF. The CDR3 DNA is TGTGCCAGCAGTTTCGTCTCTAGGGGTGGAGGCTACACCTTC.

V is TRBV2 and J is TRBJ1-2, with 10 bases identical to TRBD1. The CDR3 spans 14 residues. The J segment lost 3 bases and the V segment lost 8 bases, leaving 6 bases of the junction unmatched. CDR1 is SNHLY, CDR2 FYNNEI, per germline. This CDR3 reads CASLETGGDYGYTF. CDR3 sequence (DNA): TGTGCCAGCTTGGAGACAGGGGGCGACTATGGCTACACCTTC.

The CDR3 bases are TGTGCCAGCAGCTTGATGCCCGGCAGGGACTATGGCTACACCTTC. It specifies CASSLMPGRDYGYTF. The chain combines TRBV5-4 with TRBJ1-2, with a weak D call TRBD1 (5 bases). The V and J ends lost 1 base and 3 bases respectively, with 13 bases between them. Germline V gives CDR1 SGHNT, CDR2 YYREEE (reference sequence). The CDR3 has 15 residues. Full variable domain (missing parts from reference TRBV5-4 and TRBJ1-2): ETGVTQSPTHLIKTRGQQVTLRCSSQSGHNTVSWYQQALGQGPQFIFQYYREEENGRGNFPPRFSGLQFPNYSSELNVNALELDDSALYLCASSLMPGRDYGYTFGSGTRLTVV.

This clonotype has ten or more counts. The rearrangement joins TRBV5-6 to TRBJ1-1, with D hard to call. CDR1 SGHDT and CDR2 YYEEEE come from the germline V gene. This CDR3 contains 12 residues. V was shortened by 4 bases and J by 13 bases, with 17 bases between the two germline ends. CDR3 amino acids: CASSPGRQGGFF. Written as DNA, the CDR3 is TGTGCCAGCAGCCCCGGGAGACAAGGAGGTTTCTTT.

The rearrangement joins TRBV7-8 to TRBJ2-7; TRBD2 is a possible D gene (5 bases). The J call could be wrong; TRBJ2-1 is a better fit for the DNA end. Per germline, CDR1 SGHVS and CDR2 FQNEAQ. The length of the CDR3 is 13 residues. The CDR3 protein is CASSFAGSNEQFF. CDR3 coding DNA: TGTGCCAGCAGCTTTGCGGGCTCCAATGAGCAGTTCTTC.

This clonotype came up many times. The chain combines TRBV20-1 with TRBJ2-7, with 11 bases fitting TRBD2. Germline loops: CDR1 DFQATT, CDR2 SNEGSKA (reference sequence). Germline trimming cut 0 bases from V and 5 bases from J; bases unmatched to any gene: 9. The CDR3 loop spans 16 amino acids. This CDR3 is CSARDLLLAGVNEQYF. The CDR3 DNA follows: TGCAGTGCTAGAGATCTCTTACTAGCGGGGGTAAACGAGCAGTACTTC.

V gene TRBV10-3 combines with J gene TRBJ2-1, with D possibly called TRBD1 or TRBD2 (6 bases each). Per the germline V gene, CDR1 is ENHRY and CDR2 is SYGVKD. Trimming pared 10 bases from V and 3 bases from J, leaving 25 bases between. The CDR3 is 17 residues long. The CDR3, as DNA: TGTGCCACCGAGGGGGACCCTAGCGCCCTACTCTACAATGAGCAGTTCTTC. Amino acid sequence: CATEGDPSALLYNEQFF.

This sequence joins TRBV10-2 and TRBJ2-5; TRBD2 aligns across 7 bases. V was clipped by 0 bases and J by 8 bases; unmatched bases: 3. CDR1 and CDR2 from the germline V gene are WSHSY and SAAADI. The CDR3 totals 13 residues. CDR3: CASSESGTNTQYF. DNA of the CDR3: TGCGCCAGCAGTGAGTCGGGGACTAACACCCAGTACTTC.

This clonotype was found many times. The CDR3 here is CASSVPREGASTDTQYF. The CDR3 DNA reads as TGTGCCAGCAGTGTCCCAAGGGAGGGCGCGAGCACAGATACGCAGTATTTT. The chain recombines TRBV25-1 with TRBJ2-3; 7 bases are shared with TRBD2. After removal of 4 bases from V and 0 bases from J, the junction contained 10 bases not matched to a gene. The CDR3 length is 17 residues. The germline gives CDR1 MGHDK, CDR2 SYGVNS.

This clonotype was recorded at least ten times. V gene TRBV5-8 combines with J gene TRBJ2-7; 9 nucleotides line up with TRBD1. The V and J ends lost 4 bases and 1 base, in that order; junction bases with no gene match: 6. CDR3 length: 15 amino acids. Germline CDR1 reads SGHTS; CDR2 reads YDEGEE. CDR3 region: CASSRGQGPSYEQYF. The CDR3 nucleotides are TGTGCCAGCAGCCGTGGACAGGGGCCGTCCTACGAGCAGTACTTC.

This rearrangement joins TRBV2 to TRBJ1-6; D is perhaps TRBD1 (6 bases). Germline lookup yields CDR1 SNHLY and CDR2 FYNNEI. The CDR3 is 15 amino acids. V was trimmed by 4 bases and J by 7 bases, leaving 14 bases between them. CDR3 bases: TGTGCCAGCAGTGCTAGGACGGGACAAAATTCACCCCTCCACTTT. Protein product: CASSARTGQNSPLHF.

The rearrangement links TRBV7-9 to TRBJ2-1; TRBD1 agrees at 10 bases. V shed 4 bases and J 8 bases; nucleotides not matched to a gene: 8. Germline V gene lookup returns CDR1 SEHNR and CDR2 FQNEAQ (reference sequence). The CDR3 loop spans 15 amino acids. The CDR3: CASSCDRGRIDEQFF. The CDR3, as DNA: TGTGCCAGCAGCTGTGACAGGGGGCGAATCGATGAGCAGTTCTTC.

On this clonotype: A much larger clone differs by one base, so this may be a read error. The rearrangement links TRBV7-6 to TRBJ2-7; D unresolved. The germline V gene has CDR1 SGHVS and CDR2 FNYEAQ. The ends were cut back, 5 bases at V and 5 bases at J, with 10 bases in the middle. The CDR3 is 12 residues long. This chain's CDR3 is CASSQDWDEQYF. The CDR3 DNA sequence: TGTGCCAGCAGCCAAGATTGGGACGAGCAGTACTTC.

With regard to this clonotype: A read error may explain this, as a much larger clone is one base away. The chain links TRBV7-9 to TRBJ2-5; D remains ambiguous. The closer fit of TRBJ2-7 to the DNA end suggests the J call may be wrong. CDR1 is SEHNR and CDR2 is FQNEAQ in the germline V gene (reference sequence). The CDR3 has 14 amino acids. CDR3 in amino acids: CASSSPGVTYEQYF. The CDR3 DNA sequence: TGTGCCAGCAGCTCTCCCGGCGTCACCTACGAGCAGTACTTC.

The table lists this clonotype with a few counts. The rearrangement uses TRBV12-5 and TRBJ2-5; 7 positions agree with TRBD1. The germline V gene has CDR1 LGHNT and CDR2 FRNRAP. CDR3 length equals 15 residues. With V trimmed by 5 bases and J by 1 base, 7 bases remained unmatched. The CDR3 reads CASGLSRQGQETQYF. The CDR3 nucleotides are TGTGCTAGTGGTCTCTCCCGACAGGGCCAAGAGACCCAGTACTTC.

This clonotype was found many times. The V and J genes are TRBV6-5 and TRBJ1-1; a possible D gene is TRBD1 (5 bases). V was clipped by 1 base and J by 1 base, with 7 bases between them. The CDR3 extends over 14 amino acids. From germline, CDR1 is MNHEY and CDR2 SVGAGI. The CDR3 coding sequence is TGTGCCAGCAGTTACTTGGACACGAACACTGAAGCTTTCTTT. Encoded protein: CASSYLDTNTEAFF.

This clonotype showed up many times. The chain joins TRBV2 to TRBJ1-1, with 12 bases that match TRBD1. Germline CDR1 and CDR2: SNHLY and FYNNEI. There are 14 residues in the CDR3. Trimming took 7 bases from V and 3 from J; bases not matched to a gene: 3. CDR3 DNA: TGTGCCAGCAAAAGGGACAGGGGGCACACTGAAGCTTTCTTT. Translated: CASKRDRGHTEAFF.

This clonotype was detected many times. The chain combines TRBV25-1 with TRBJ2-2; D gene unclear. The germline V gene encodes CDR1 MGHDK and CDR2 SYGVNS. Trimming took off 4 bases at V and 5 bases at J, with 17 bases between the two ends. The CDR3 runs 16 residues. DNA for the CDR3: TGTGCCAGCAGTGTAAAATCACCGGTCGAAACCGGGGAGCTGTTTTTT. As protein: CASSVKSPVETGELFF.

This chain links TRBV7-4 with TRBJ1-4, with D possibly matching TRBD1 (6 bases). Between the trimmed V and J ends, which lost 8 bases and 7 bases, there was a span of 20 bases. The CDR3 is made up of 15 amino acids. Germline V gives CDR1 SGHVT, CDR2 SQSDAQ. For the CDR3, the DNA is TGTGCCAGCCACAACTGGGGGGGCTATAGTGAAAAACTGTTTTTT. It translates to CASHNWGGYSEKLFF.

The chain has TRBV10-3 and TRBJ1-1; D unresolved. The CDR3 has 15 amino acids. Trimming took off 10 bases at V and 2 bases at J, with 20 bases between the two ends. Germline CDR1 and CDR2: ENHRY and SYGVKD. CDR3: CASSLTVPGNTEAFF. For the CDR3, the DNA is TGTGCCAGCAGCCTGACGGTCCCTGGAAACACTGAAGCTTTCTTT.

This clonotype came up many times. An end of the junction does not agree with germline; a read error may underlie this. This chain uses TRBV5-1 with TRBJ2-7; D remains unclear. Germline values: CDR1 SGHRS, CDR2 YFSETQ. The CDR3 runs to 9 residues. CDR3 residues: CASSLGQYF. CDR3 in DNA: TGTGCCAGCAGCTTGGGGCAGTACTTC.

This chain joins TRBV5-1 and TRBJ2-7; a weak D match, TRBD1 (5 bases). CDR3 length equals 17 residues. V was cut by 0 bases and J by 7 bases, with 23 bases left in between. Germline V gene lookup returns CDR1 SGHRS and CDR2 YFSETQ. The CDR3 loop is CASSLAGRQRGHNEQYF. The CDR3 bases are TGCGCCAGCAGCTTGGCCGGAAGGCAACGAGGACACAATGAGCAGTACTTC.

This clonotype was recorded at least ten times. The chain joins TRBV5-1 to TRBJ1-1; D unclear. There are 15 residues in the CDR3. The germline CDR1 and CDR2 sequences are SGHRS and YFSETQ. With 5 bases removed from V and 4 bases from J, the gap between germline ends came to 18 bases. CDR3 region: CASRRREGSGTEAFF. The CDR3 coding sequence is TGCGCCAGCAGGAGGAGGGAAGGAAGCGGCACTGAAGCTTTCTTT.